This T cell receptor (beta chain) originates from a study of cytomegalovirus exposure and HLA in healthy donors. Use of 60 Vbeta and 13 Jbeta primers characterized the PCR. The table came from immunoSEQ multiplex PCR; TCRdb's copy has only in-frame clones and leaves some out. The table has roughly 190,000 clones, around 83% seen once. Points on this clone: Its antigen is not known.

The CDR3 runs to 16 residues. CDR1 is SGHNT, CDR2 YYREEE, per germline (reference sequence). General study points: A later analysis found TCR association rates differed by HLA locus, highest for DRB1 and lowest for HLA-C. Overall, approximately 150 TCR beta chains were annotated as cytomegalovirus-associated. TCR sequences were mostly rare, though some public TCRs occurred in many donors.

The TCR comes from a woman aged 45-65 years in good health and CMV-seropositive. The sequencing input was PBMCs. This rearrangement joins TRBV5-4 to TRBJ2-5, with TRBD2 matching over 16 bases. The J call may be wrong; the DNA end is better matched by TRBJ2-7. The CDR3 bases are TGTGCCAGCAGCCCGGGGACTAGCGGGGGGGCCCACGAGCAGTACTTC. It specifies CASSPGTSGGAHEQYF.